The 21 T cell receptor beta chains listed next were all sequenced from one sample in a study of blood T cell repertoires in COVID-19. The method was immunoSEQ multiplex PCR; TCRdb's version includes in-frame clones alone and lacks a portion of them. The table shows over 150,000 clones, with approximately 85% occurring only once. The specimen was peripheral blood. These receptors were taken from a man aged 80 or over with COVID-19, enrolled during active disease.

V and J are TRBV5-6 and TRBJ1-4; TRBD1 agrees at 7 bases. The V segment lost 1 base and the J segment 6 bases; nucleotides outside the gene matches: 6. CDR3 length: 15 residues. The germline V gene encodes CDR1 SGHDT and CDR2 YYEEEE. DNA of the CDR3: TGTGCCAGCAGCTTGCATACAGGGGTCGATGAAAAACTGTTTTTT. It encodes CASSLHTGVDEKLFF.

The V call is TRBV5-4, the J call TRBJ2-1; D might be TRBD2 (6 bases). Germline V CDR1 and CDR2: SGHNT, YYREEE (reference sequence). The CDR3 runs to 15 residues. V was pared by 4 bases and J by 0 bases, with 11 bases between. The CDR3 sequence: CASSGGALSYNEQFF. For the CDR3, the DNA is TGTGCCAGCAGCGGAGGGGCTCTCTCCTACAATGAGCAGTTCTTC.

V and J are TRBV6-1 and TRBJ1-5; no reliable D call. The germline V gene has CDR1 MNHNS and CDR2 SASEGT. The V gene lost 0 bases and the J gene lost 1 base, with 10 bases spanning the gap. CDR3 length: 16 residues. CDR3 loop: CASSEALVRSNQPQHF. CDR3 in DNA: TGTGCCAGCAGTGAAGCGCTGGTTCGGAGCAATCAGCCCCAGCATTTT.

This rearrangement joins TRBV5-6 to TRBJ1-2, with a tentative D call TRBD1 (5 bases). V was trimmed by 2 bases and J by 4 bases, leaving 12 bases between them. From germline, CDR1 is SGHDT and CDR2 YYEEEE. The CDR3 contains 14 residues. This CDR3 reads CASSFQTDTYGYTF. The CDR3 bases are TGTGCCAGCAGCTTCCAGACAGATACCTATGGCTACACCTTC.

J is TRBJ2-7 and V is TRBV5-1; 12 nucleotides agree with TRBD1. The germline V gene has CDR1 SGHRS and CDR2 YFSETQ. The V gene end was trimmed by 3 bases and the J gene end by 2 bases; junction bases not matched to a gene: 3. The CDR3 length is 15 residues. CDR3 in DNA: TGCGCCAGCAGCTCGGGACAGGGGGCGACCTACGAGCAGTACTTC. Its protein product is CASSSGQGATYEQYF.

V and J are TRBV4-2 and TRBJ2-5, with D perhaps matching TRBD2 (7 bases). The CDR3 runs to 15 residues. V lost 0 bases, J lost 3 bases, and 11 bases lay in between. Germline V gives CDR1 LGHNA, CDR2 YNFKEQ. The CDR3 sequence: CASSQDRGGEETQYF. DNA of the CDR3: TGTGCCAGCAGCCAAGATAGGGGGGGGGAAGAGACCCAGTACTTC.

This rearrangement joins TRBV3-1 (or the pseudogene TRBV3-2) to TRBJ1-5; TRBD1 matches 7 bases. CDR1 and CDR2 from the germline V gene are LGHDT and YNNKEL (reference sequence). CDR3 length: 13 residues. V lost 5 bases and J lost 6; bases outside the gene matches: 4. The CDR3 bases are TGTGCCAGCAGCACAGGGGAAAGTCAGCCCCAGCATTTT. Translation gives CASSTGESQPQHF.

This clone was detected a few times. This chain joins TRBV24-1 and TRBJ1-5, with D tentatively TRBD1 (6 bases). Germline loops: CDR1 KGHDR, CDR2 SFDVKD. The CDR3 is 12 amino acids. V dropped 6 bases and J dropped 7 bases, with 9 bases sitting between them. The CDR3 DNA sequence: TGTGCCACCAGTCCAGGGGACCAGCCCCAGCATTTT. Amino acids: CATSPGDQPQHF.

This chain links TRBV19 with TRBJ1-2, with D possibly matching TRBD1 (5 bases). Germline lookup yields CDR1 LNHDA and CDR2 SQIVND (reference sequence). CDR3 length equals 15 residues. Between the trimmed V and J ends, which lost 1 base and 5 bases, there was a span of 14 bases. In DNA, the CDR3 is TGTGCCAGTAGTATAGGCCCGGAGGGGCAGTATGGCTACACCTTC. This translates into CASSIGPEGQYGYTF.

The CDR3 region has the DNA TGTGCCATCAGTGAGGAGGTCGCCATCTCTGGAAACACCATATATTTT. Translated, it gives CAISEEVAISGNTIYF. This chain links TRBV10-3 with TRBJ1-3; D is unresolved. Germline V gene sequence: CDR1 ENHRY, CDR2 SYGVKD. The V gene lost 2 bases and the J gene lost 0 bases, with 11 bases spanning the gap. The CDR3 is 16 amino acids.

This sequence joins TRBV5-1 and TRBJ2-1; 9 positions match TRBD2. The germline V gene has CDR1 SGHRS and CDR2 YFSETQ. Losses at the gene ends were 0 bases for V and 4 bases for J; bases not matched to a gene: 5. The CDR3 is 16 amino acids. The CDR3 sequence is CASSLGGLASYNEQFF. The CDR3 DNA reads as TGCGCCAGCAGCTTGGGTGGACTAGCGAGTTACAATGAGCAGTTCTTC.

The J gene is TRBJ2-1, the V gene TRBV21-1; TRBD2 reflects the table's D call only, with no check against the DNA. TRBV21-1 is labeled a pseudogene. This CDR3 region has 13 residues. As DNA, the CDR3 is TGTGCCAGCAGCAAAGACGGGTCGGATGAGCAGTTCTTC. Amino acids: CASSKDGSDEQFF.

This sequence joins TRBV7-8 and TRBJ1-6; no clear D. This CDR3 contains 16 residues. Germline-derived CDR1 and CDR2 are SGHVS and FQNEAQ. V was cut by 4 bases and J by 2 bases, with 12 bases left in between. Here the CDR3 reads CASSSRGGTYNSPLHF. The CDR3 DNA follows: TGTGCCAGCAGCTCACGAGGAGGCACCTATAATTCACCCCTCCACTTT.

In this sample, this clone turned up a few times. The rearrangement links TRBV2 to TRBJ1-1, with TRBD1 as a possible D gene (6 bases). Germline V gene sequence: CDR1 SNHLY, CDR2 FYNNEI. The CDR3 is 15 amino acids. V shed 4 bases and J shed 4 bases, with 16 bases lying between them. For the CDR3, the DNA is TGTGCCAGCAGTGGATCGACAGGCGGTGGCACTGAAGCTTTCTTT. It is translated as CASSGSTGGGTEAFF. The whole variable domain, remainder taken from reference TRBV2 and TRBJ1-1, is EPEVTQTPSHQVTQMGQEVILRCVPISNHLYFYWYRQILGQKVEFLVSFYNNEISEKSEIFDDQFSVERPDGSNFTLKIRSTKLEDSAMYFCASSGSTGGGTEAFFGQGTRLTVV.

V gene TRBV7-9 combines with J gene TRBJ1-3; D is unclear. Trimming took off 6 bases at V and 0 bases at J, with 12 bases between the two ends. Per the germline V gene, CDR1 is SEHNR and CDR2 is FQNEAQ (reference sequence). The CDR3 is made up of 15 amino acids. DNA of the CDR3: TGTGCCAGCAGTTTCGGACTGACCTCTGGAAACACCATATATTTT. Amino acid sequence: CASSFGLTSGNTIYF.

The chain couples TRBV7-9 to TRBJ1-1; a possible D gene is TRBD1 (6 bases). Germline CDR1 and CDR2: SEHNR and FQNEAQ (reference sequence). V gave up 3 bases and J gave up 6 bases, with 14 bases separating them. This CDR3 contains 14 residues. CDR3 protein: CASSFRQGSSEAFF. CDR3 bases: TGTGCCAGCAGCTTTCGTCAGGGGTCCTCTGAAGCTTTCTTT.

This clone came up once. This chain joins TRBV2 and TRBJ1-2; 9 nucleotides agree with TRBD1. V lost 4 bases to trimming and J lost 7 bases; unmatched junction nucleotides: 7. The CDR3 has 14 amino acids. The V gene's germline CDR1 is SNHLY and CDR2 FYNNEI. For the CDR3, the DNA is TGTGCCAGCAGTGTCCTGACAGGGGGAGTTGGCTACACCTTC. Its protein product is CASSVLTGGVGYTF.

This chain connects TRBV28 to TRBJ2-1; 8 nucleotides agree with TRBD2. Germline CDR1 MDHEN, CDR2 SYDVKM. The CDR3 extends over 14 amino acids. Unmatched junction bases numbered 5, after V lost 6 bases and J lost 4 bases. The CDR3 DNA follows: TGTGCCAGCAGCCGGGGGGGAGCATACAATGAGCAGTTCTTC. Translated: CASSRGGAYNEQFF.

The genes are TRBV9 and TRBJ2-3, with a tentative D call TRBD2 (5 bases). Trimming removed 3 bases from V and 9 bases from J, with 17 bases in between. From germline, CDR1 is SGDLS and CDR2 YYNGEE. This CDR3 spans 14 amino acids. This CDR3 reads CASSESGGLGTQYF. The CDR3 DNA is TGTGCCAGCAGCGAGAGTGGAGGTCTTGGCACGCAGTATTTT. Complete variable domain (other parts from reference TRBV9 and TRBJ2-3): DSGVTQTPKHLITATGQRVTLRCSPRSGDLSVYWYQQSLDQGLQFLIQYYNGEERAKGNILERFSAQQFPDLHSELNLSSLELGDSALYFCASSESGGLGTQYFGPGTRLTVL.

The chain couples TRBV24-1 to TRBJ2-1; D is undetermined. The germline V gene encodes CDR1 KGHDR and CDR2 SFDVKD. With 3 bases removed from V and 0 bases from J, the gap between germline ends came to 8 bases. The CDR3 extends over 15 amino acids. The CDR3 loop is CATSDVGSSYNEQFF. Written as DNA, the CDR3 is TGTGCCACCAGTGATGTCGGTAGCTCCTACAATGAGCAGTTCTTC.

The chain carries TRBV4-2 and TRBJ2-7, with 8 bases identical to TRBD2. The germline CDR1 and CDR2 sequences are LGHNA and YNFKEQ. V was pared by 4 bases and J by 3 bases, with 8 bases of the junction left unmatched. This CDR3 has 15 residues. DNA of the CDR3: TGTGCCAGCAGCCCCCGGGAGGGCGGAGGCTACGAGCAGTACTTC. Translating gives CASSPREGGGYEQYF.